These 30 T cell receptor beta chains share one sample of origin, sequenced in a study of identical twins. TCRdb re-analysed the 5' RACE reads in MiXCR, keeping a single row per CDR3 protein. This sample carries under 250,000 distinct CDR3 sequences, about 12% of them seen once, and the ten largest clones take 3.5% to 5%. These records were also assigned to another study, of yellow fever vaccine responses in identical twins.

The material sequenced was memory (CD45RO+) T cells sorted from blood. Every receptor here comes from a woman aged 18-29 years in good health.

At least ten counts were recorded for this clonotype. The rearrangement links TRBV7-2 to TRBJ1-2; no firm D call. Germline V CDR1 and CDR2: SGHTA, FQGNSA. The CDR3 runs to 14 residues. Trimming shortened V by 5 bases and J by 4 bases, and 14 bases separated the two germline ends. The CDR3 DNA sequence: TGTGCCAGCAGCCGAGAAGCTAACAGCTATGGCTACACCTTC. Translated: CASSREANSYGYTF. The entire variable domain, with the rest obtained from reference TRBV7-2 and TRBJ1-2, is as follows: GAGVSQSPSNKVTEKGKDVELRCDPISGHTALYWYRQSLGQGLEFLIYFQGNSAPDKSGLPSDRFSAERTGGSVSTLTIQRTQQEDSAVYLCASSREANSYGYTFGSGTRLTVV.

This clonotype was picked up many times. The genes are TRBV5-1 and TRBJ2-1, with 10 bases matching TRBD2. The CDR3 is 15 residues long. V dropped 2 bases and J dropped 7; count of bases not matched to a gene: 6. Germline CDR1 and CDR2: SGHRS and YFSETQ. CDR3 sequence reads: CASSFTAGGINEQFF. CDR3 coding DNA: TGCGCCAGCAGCTTTACAGCGGGGGGGATAAATGAGCAGTTCTTC.

This clonotype was seen more than once but under ten times. The rearrangement joins TRBV7-3 to TRBJ2-2, with D perhaps given as TRBD1 or TRBD2 (5 bases each). The CDR3 runs 13 residues. Germline CDR1 SGHTA, CDR2 FQGTGA. The V end lost 5 bases, the J end lost 7 bases, and 11 bases lay between the germline ends. CDR3 DNA sequence: TGTGCCAGCAGCCCCGGGACGTACGGGGAGCTGTTTTTT. This encodes CASSPGTYGELFF.

This clonotype has only a few counts. This sequence joins TRBV10-3 and TRBJ1-1, with TRBD1 identical over 7 bases. The CDR3 has 13 residues. J was trimmed by 7 bases and V by 5 bases; bases with no gene match: 7. Germline loops: CDR1 ENHRY, CDR2 SYGVKD. The CDR3 DNA reads TGTGCCATCAGTAACACAGGGGCCCTTGAAGCTTTCTTT. This sequence encodes CAISNTGALEAFF.

This clonotype has just a few counts. The rearrangement uses TRBV6-2 or TRBV6-3 and TRBJ2-1; 8 nucleotides line up with TRBD1. Trimming at V came to 2 bases and at J to 5 bases, leaving 2 bases not matched to a gene. Germline CDR1 is MNHEY and CDR2 is SVGEGT. This CDR3 is built from 14 residues. The CDR3 sequence is CASSYPGQDNEQFF. The DNA for the CDR3 is TGTGCCAGCAGTTACCCGGGACAGGACAATGAGCAGTTCTTC.

The chain recombines TRBV11-1 with TRBJ2-5; 9 bases line up with TRBD2. V shed 5 bases and J 0 bases; nucleotides not matched to a gene: 13. In germline, CDR1 is SGHAT, CDR2 FQDESV (reference sequence). The CDR3 spans 18 residues. The CDR3 protein is CASSRSGGLALDQETQYF. The CDR3 bases are TGTGCCAGCAGCCGTAGCGGGGGTCTAGCGCTAGACCAAGAGACCCAGTACTTC.

This clonotype was counted only a few times. The chain carries TRBV20-1 and TRBJ2-1, with 8 bases aligning to TRBD1. V lost 4 bases and J lost 3; bases outside the gene matches: 8. Per germline, CDR1 DFQATT and CDR2 SNEGSKA (reference sequence). This CDR3 is 15 amino acids long. CDR3 loop: CSATTGDSDYNEQFF. In DNA form, the CDR3 reads TGCAGTGCTACGACAGGGGACTCGGACTACAATGAGCAGTTCTTC.

This clonotype was detected only a few times. The rearrangement uses TRBV7-3 and TRBJ2-1, with D maybe TRBD2 (6 bases). Germline lookup yields CDR1 SGHTA and CDR2 FQGTGA. Trimming removed 1 base at V and 8 bases at J, with 12 bases between. CDR3 length equals 14 residues. The CDR3 DNA reads TGTGCCAGCAGCTTAATCCCGGGAGTTGATGAGCAGTTCTTC. Translation: CASSLIPGVDEQFF.

At least ten counts were recorded for this clonotype. V gene TRBV27 combines with J gene TRBJ2-1; 15 bases fit TRBD2. This CDR3 contains 16 residues. J lost 10 bases, V lost 5 bases, and 9 bases had no gene match. Looked up from germline, CDR1 is MNHEY and CDR2 is SMNVEV (reference sequence). CDR3 in amino acids: CASSEGTSGRMGEQFF. CDR3 nucleotides: TGTGCCAGCAGTGAAGGGACTAGCGGGAGGATGGGAGAGCAGTTCTTC.

This clonotype was observed many times. This chain links TRBV12-3 or TRBV12-4 with TRBJ2-7; D is possibly TRBD1 (7 bases). The CDR3 sequence is 14 residues long. Trimming cost V 6 bases and J 6 bases, with 18 bases left between them. DNA for the CDR3: TGTGCCAGCAGATCCCAGGGGGGTGGAGGCGAGCAGTACTTC. Amino acids: CASRSQGGGGEQYF.

The sample holds many counts of this clonotype. This chain joins TRBV20-1 and TRBJ2-7, with D tentatively TRBD2 (5 bases). Per the germline V gene, CDR1 is DFQATT and CDR2 is SNEGSKA (reference sequence). There are 15 residues in the CDR3. With 0 bases removed from V and 0 bases from J, the gap between germline ends came to 12 bases. The CDR3 DNA is TGCAGTGCTAGAGATACCCGGGGTAGCTCCTACGAGCAGTACTTC. The encoded protein is CSARDTRGSSYEQYF.

This chain connects TRBV24-1 to TRBJ2-5, with D perhaps matching TRBD2 (6 bases). Trimming shortened V by 4 bases and J by 2 bases, and 13 bases separated the two germline ends. Germline CDR1 KGHDR, CDR2 SFDVKD. The CDR3 totals 15 residues. The DNA for the CDR3 is TGTGCCACCAGTGAAGGGACTGTTTTTCAAGAGACCCAGTACTTC. The encoded protein is CATSEGTVFQETQYF.

The chain links TRBV7-2 to TRBJ2-1, with 7 nucleotides matching TRBD1. The CDR3 extends over 15 amino acids. V lost 5 bases, J lost 4 bases, and 8 bases stayed unmatched. Looked up from germline, CDR1 is SGHTA and CDR2 is FQGNSA. The CDR3 coding sequence is TGTGCCAGCAGCGGTCGGGACAGTGCATACAATGAGCAGTTCTTC. Translation gives CASSGRDSAYNEQFF.

This CDR3 reads CASSLVQAASYEQYF. The CDR3 region has the DNA TGTGCCAGCAGCTTAGTTCAGGCCGCCTCCTACGAGCAGTACTTC. The chain is built from TRBV7-2 and TRBJ2-7; D unclear. Germline CDR1 is SGHTA and CDR2 is FQGNSA. V shed 1 base and J shed 0 bases, with 10 bases lying between them. This CDR3 region has 15 residues.

V is TRBV7-9 and J is TRBJ2-2, with 12 bases fitting TRBD1. Losses at the gene ends were 6 bases for V and 2 bases for J; bases not matched to a gene: 7. This CDR3 has 17 amino acids. The germline CDR1 and CDR2 sequences are SEHNR and FQNEAQ (reference sequence). The chain's CDR3 is CASRVLGQGANTGELFF. CDR3 nucleotides: TGTGCCAGCAGGGTACTGGGACAGGGGGCAAACACCGGGGAGCTGTTTTTT.

This clonotype occurred a few times. This chain links TRBV2 with TRBJ2-1, with D possibly matching TRBD2 (7 bases). CDR3 size: 15 residues. The germline gives CDR1 SNHLY, CDR2 FYNNEI. V was cut by 6 bases and J by 1 base, with 13 bases left in between. The CDR3 reads CASSTGRVSYNEQFF. The CDR3 DNA is TGTGCCAGCAGCACAGGGAGGGTATCCTACAATGAGCAGTTCTTC.

CDR3 bases: TGTGCCAGCAGTTTAGCGGCTTCTAGCACAGATACGCAGTATTTT. Translating it yields CASSLAASSTDTQYF. The chain employs TRBV6-4 and TRBJ2-3; TRBD2 is a possible D gene (6 bases). V shed 5 bases and J shed 0 bases, with 12 bases lying between them. The germline CDR1 and CDR2 sequences are MRHNA and SNTAGT. The CDR3 sequence is 15 residues long.

Concerning this clonotype itself: One end of the junction varies from germline; a read error may be responsible. V and J are TRBV12-3 or TRBV12-4 and TRBJ2-2; a possible D gene is TRBD2 (5 bases). This CDR3 contains 13 residues. The CDR3 DNA follows: TGTGCCAGCAATAAATTAACGGCCGGGGAGCGGTTTTTT. Translated: CASNKLTAGERFF.

This chain connects TRBV9 to TRBJ2-5; 12 bases are shared with TRBD2. The CDR3 has 16 amino acids. The germline CDR1 and CDR2 sequences are SGDLS and YYNGEE. Trimming cost V 4 bases and J 5 bases; bases outside gene matches: 9. CDR3 nucleotides: TGTGCCAGCAGCCAACCTAGCGGGGGGGCCGAGGAGACCCAGTACTTC. Translating gives CASSQPSGGAEETQYF.

This clonotype has just a few counts. The chain recombines TRBV6-5 with TRBJ2-3; 11 nucleotides align to TRBD1. The CDR3 totals 15 residues. Germline CDR1 MNHEY, CDR2 SVGAGI. The J segment lost 4 bases and the V segment lost 7 bases, leaving 7 bases of the junction unmatched. CDR3 in DNA: TGTGCCAGCAATTCGGACAGGGGGCGCCCAGATACGCAGTATTTT. Translating it yields CASNSDRGRPDTQYF.

This clonotype was detected only a few times. The chain uses TRBV18 and TRBJ2-7; no clear D gene. Germline V gene data show CDR1 as KGHSH and CDR2 as LQKENI. The CDR3 has 15 residues. Trimming shortened V by 0 bases and J by 3 bases, and 12 bases separated the two germline ends. The CDR3, as DNA: TGTGCCAGCTCACCACCGGTCTATGGACGCTACGAGCAGTACTTC. Translation gives CASSPPVYGRYEQYF.

The chain employs TRBV7-2 and TRBJ2-7, with unresolved D. Per germline, CDR1 SGHTA and CDR2 FQGNSA. Trimming took off 3 bases at V and 5 bases at J, with 8 bases between the two ends. The CDR3 is 12 residues long. The CDR3 DNA follows: TGTGCCAGCAGCTTTAGCAACCACGAGCAGTACTTC. Translation: CASSFSNHEQYF.

By share of the sample, this clonotype is medium-sized (0.01 to 0.1%). The chain couples TRBV30 to TRBJ2-7, with 8 nucleotides matching TRBD2. The V gene's germline CDR1 is GTSNPN and CDR2 SVGIG (reference sequence). The CDR3 loop spans 14 amino acids. Trimming removed 0 bases from V and 6 bases from J; junction bases left unmatched: 7. The DNA for the CDR3 is TGTGCCTGGAGTGTTGAGAGCGGGAGTTTCGAGCAGTACTTC. Amino acids: CAWSVESGSFEQYF.

This clonotype showed up just a few times. The rearrangement uses TRBV2 and TRBJ2-2; D not resolved. CDR1 and CDR2 from the germline V gene are SNHLY and FYNNEI. CDR3 length: 13 amino acids. Trimming pared 7 bases from V and 5 bases from J, leaving 11 bases between. Written as DNA, the CDR3 is TGTGCCAGCACCAACGCCGAGACCGGGGAGCTGTTTTTT. Translation gives CASTNAETGELFF.

This clonotype was seen a handful of times. The rearrangement uses TRBV14 and TRBJ2-1, with 10 positions matching TRBD2. This CDR3 is built from 16 residues. The germline V gene has CDR1 SGHDN and CDR2 FVKESK. V was pared by 3 bases and J by 8 bases, with 10 bases of the junction left unmatched. The CDR3 region is CASSHPLAGARDEQFF. CDR3 in DNA: TGTGCCAGCAGCCACCCTCTAGCGGGAGCTCGCGATGAGCAGTTCTTC.

This clonotype was found a few times. This chain links TRBV29-1 with TRBJ2-1; 7 positions match TRBD1. Germline trimming cut 6 bases from V and 0 bases from J; bases unmatched to any gene: 8. Germline loops: CDR1 SQVTM, CDR2 ANQGSEA. CDR3 length: 15 residues. CDR3 sequence reads: CSVAPGQSSYNEQFF. The CDR3 region has the DNA TGCAGCGTGGCACCGGGACAGAGCTCCTACAATGAGCAGTTCTTC.

The chain uses TRBV12-3 or TRBV12-4 and TRBJ2-1; 10 bases match TRBD2. The CDR3 has 15 amino acids. Trimming at V came to 3 bases and at J to 5 bases, leaving 4 bases not matched to a gene. The CDR3 coding sequence is TGTGCCAGCAGTTTGCGGACTAGCGGAGACAATGAGCAGTTCTTC. It yields the protein CASSLRTSGDNEQFF.

This clonotype was counted only a few times. The rearrangement links TRBV7-2 to TRBJ2-1, with 8 bases aligning to TRBD2. V dropped 5 bases and J dropped 8; count of bases not matched to a gene: 11. The CDR3 has 15 amino acids. The germline CDR1 and CDR2 sequences are SGHTA and FQGNSA. In DNA form, the CDR3 reads TGTGCCAGCAGCCGCAAAAGCGGGAGTGGAGATGAGCAGTTCTTC. Encoded protein: CASSRKSGSGDEQFF.

This clonotype was seen many times. The gene calls are TRBV11-2 and TRBJ2-1; tentatively, D is TRBD1 or TRBD2 (5 bases each). Germline loops: CDR1 SGHAT, CDR2 FQNNGV. V gave up 5 bases and J gave up 9 bases, with 11 bases separating them. The CDR3 covers 12 residues. This CDR3 reads CASSPGRTEQFF. DNA for the CDR3: TGTGCCAGCAGCCCGGGACGGACTGAGCAGTTCTTC.

This clonotype was picked up a small number of times. The chain joins TRBV29-1 to TRBJ2-4; D is undetermined. There are 13 residues in the CDR3. The V and J ends lost 4 bases and 5 bases respectively, with 12 bases between them. The germline V gene encodes CDR1 SQVTM and CDR2 ANQGSEA. The chain's CDR3 is CSVVHIQENIQYF. The CDR3 nucleotides are TGCAGCGTTGTTCACATTCAGGAAAACATTCAGTACTTC.